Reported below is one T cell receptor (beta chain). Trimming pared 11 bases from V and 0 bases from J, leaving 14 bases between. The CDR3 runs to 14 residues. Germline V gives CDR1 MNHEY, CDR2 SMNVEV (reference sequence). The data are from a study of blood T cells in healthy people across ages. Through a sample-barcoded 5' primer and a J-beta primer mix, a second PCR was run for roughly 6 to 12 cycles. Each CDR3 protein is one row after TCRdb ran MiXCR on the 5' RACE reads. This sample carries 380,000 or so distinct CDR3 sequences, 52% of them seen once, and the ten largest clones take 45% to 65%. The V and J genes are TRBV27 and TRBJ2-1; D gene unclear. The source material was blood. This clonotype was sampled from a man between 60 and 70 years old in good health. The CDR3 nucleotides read TGTGCCGGCAAAGACCCGAGCTCCTACAATGAGCAGTTCTTC. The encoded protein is CAGKDPSSYNEQFF.